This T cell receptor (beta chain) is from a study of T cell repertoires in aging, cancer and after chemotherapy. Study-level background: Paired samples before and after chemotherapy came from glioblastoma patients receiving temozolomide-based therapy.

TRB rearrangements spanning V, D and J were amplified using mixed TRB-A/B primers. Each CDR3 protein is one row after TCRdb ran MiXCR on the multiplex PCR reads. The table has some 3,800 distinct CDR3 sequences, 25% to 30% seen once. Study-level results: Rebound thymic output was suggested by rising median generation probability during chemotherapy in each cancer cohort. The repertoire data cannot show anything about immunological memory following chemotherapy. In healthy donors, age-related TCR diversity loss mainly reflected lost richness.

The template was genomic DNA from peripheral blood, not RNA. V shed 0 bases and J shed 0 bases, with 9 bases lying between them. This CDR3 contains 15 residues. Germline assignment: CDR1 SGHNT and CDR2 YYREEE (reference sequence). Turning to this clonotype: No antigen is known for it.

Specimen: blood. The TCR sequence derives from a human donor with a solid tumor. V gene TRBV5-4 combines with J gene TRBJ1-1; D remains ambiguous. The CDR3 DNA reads TGTGCCAGCAGCTTGGTGCCCGCCTTGAACACTGAAGCTTTCTTT. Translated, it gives CASSLVPALNTEAFF.